A selection of T cell receptor beta chains follows, all from one sample in a study of blood T cell repertoires in COVID-19. TCRdb's copy holds only in-frame clones and misses some; the assay was immunoSEQ multiplex PCR. The data hold roughly 150,000 clones, with 65% to 85% observed a single time. The specimen was peripheral blood. The receptors here all came from a woman aged 45-59 years with acute or convalescent COVID-19. Each CDR3 is given with its conserved first and last residue. The D gene is left open where the match is weak. Clone size appears in some rows only: once, few, many, or a class for an expanded clone.

CDR3 protein	CDR3 DNA	D gene	J gene	clone size	CDR3 length	V gene
CASSRPGASGNTIYF	TGTGCCAGCAGTCGTCCAGGGGCCTCTGGAAACACCATATATTTT	NA	TRBJ1-3	NA	15	TRBV6-5
CASSQEGGNTEAFF	TGTGCCAGCAGCCAAGAGGGGGGGAACACTGAAGCTTTCTTT	NA	TRBJ1-1	NA	14	TRBV3-1/TRBV3-2
CSVPGRGVYEKLFF	TGCAGCGTCCCGGGCAGGGGGGTATATGAAAAACTGTTTTTT	TRBD1	TRBJ1-4	NA	14	TRBV29-1
CATSDGGEETQYF	TGTGCCACCAGTGATGGGGGGGAAGAGACCCAGTACTTC	TRBD2	TRBJ2-5	once	13	TRBV24-1
CASSLGGTANTGELFF	TGTGCCAGCAGCTTAGGGGGGACAGCGAACACCGGGGAGCTGTTTTTT	TRBD1	TRBJ2-2	NA	16	TRBV7-2
CASSLAGGPQETQYF	TGTGCCAGCAGCTTAGCGGGGGGCCCTCAAGAGACCCAGTACTTC	NA	TRBJ2-5	NA	15	TRBV11-3
CASKDRDRGTDTQYF	TGCGCCAGCAAAGACCGGGACAGGGGCACAGATACGCAGTATTTT	TRBD1	TRBJ2-3	NA	15	TRBV5-1
CASTDRDGGTGTEAFF	TGCGCCAGCACAGACCGGGACGGAGGGACGGGCACTGAAGCTTTCTTT	NA	TRBJ1-1	NA	16	TRBV4-1
CASSLGTGEYGYTF	TGTGCCAGCAGCTTAGGGACAGGGGAGTATGGCTACACCTTC	TRBD1	TRBJ1-2	NA	14	TRBV7-8
CASRTGTSGVDEQFF	TGCGCCAGCAGGACCGGGACTAGCGGGGTAGATGAGCAGTTCTTC	TRBD2	TRBJ2-1	NA	15	TRBV5-1
CASSENQGSQPQHF	TGTGCCAGCAGTGAAAACCAGGGAAGTCAGCCCCAGCATTTT	NA	TRBJ1-5	NA	14	TRBV2
CASSQWSTEAFF	TGTGCCAGCAGCCAATGGAGCACTGAAGCTTTCTTT	NA	TRBJ1-1	NA	12	TRBV14
CASSLDQGGEKLFF	TGTGCCAGCAGCTTGGACCAGGGGGGTGAAAAACTGTTTTTT	TRBD1	TRBJ1-4	NA	14	TRBV5-4
CASSLQSTNEKLFF	TGCGCCAGCAGCTTGCAGTCAACTAATGAAAAACTGTTTTTT	NA	TRBJ1-4	few	14	TRBV5-1
CASQTAQETQYF	TGTGCCAGCCAGACAGCTCAAGAGACCCAGTACTTC	NA	TRBJ2-5	NA	12	TRBV6-6
CASSEPGDPYNEQFF	TGTGCCAGCTCGGAGCCAGGGGACCCCTACAATGAGCAGTTCTTC	NA	TRBJ2-1	NA	15	TRBV18
CASSFGQGFDYTF	TGTGCCAGCAGCTTTGGCCAGGGTTTTGATTACACCTTC	NA	TRBJ1-2	NA	13	TRBV7-3
CASSEKGEADNQPQHF	TGTGCCAGCAGTGAAAAGGGAGAAGCGGACAATCAGCCCCAGCATTTT	NA	TRBJ1-5	few	16	TRBV6-1
CASSFGQTTEAFF	TGTGCCAGCAGCTTCGGACAGACCACTGAAGCTTTCTTT	NA	TRBJ1-1	NA	13	TRBV11-2
CASSTDIYGYTF	TGTGCCAGCTCTACCGACATCTATGGCTACACCTTC	NA	TRBJ1-2	few	12	TRBV28